Presented here are 30 T cell receptor beta chains from one specimen sequenced in a study of spatial heterogeneity in lung cancer. TCRdb passed the 5' RACE reads through MiXCR, listing each CDR3 protein once. Seen here are 15,000 to 20,000 distinct CDR3 sequences, 7% to 8% observed once, and the top ten hold approximately 22%. Study conclusions and caveats: Intratumoral expanded alpha and beta TCR counts were found to track tumor mutation counts.

Indicated time point: sample taken at primary tumor resection. For these receptors, no antigen is known. Sequences were derived from lung tumor tissue, sampled at surgery. The receptors were gathered from a female donor with early-stage non-small cell lung cancer.

The rearrangement links TRBV19 to TRBJ1-4; unclear D gene. This CDR3 is 16 amino acids long. Per germline, CDR1 LNHDA and CDR2 SQIVND (reference sequence). The V and J ends lost 4 bases and 1 base respectively, with 13 bases between them. CDR3 sequence (DNA): TGTGCCAGTAGTAGACCGGGCCCGCAAACTAATGAAAAACTGTTTTTT. As protein: CASSRPGPQTNEKLFF.

This clonotype was recorded a few times. This chain joins TRBV12-3 or TRBV12-4 and TRBJ2-1, with 9 nucleotides matching TRBD2. This CDR3 region has 14 residues. V was pared by 6 bases and J by 4 bases, with 4 bases of the junction left unmatched. The CDR3: CASRGAGGYNEQFF. The DNA for the CDR3 is TGTGCCAGCAGGGGAGCGGGGGGTTACAATGAGCAGTTCTTC.

The chain is built from TRBV27 and TRBJ2-7; TRBD1 agrees at 9 bases. Germline loops: CDR1 MNHEY, CDR2 SMNVEV (reference sequence). This CDR3 spans 18 amino acids. J lost 2 bases, V lost 0 bases, and 11 bases had no gene match. DNA for the CDR3: TGTGCCAGCAGTTTATCCCATGCCACAGGGGGCTCCCCCTACGAGCAGTACTTC. It codes for CASSLSHATGGSPYEQYF.

Many counts were recorded for this clonotype. The rearrangement joins TRBV30 to TRBJ2-3; D perhaps matches TRBD1 (6 bases). The CDR3 has 14 residues. The germline V gene encodes CDR1 GTSNPN and CDR2 SVGIG (reference sequence). Trimming pared 0 bases from V and 2 bases from J, leaving 9 bases between. CDR3 nucleotide sequence: TGTGCCTGGAGTGTGGGACACAACACAGATACGCAGTATTTT. Translating gives CAWSVGHNTDTQYF. Full variable domain (missing parts from reference TRBV30 and TRBJ2-3): SQTIHQWPATLVQPVGSPLSLECTVEGTSNPNLYWYRQAAGRGLQLLFYSVGIGQISSEVPQNLSASRPQDRQFILSSKKLLLSDSGFYLCAWSVGHNTDTQYFGPGTRLTVL.

This clonotype was observed at least ten times. The rearrangement joins TRBV7-7 to TRBJ2-7; 8 nucleotides match TRBD1. Germline lookup yields CDR1 SSHAT and CDR2 FNYEAQ (reference sequence). This CDR3 region has 14 residues. With V trimmed by 5 bases and J by 4 bases, 7 bases remained unmatched. CDR3 residues: CASSPGQAHYEQYF. CDR3 DNA sequence: TGTGCCAGCAGCCCGGGACAGGCACATTACGAGCAGTACTTC.

The V and J genes are TRBV12-3 or TRBV12-4 and TRBJ1-5; 7 positions agree with TRBD1. The J segment lost 3 bases and the V segment lost 6 bases, leaving 2 bases of the junction unmatched. The CDR3 consists of 13 residues. CDR3 loop: CASRGQYNQPQHF. The CDR3 DNA is TGTGCCAGCAGGGGACAGTACAATCAGCCCCAGCATTTT.

This clonotype showed up many times. The chain uses TRBV24-1 and TRBJ1-2; D remains ambiguous. V was pared by 0 bases and J by 2 bases, with 6 bases between. The CDR3 contains 14 residues. Germline V gene data show CDR1 as KGHDR and CDR2 as SFDVKD. CDR3 residues: CATSDLTKNYGYTF. DNA of the CDR3: TGTGCCACCAGTGATTTGACAAAAAACTATGGCTACACCTTC.

This clonotype was seen at least ten times. The rearrangement joins TRBV10-3 to TRBJ1-1; D gene unclear. This CDR3 is built from 13 residues. V lost 2 bases and J 1 base, leaving 5 bases between the germline ends. Germline loops: CDR1 ENHRY, CDR2 SYGVKD. CDR3 sequence (DNA): TGTGCCATCAGTGAGGCAGGGAACACTGAAGCTTTCTTT. Its translation is CAISEAGNTEAFF.

V and J are TRBV5-4 and TRBJ1-6; D call uncertain. The CDR3 length is 15 residues. Germline V gives CDR1 SGHNT, CDR2 YYREEE (reference sequence). V lost 5 bases and J 7 bases, leaving 16 bases between the germline ends. The CDR3 DNA is TGTGCCAGCAGTGCCGGGGAAAACCGAAATTCACCCCTCCACTTT. This translates into CASSAGENRNSPLHF.

The gene calls are TRBV20-1 and TRBJ1-5, with D maybe TRBD1 (5 bases). The CDR3 has 14 residues. CDR1 DFQATT and CDR2 SNEGSKA come from the germline V gene (reference sequence). V was pared by 3 bases and J by 0 bases, with 9 bases between. The CDR3 nucleotides are TGCAGTGCTAGGGCAGGGTCTAGCAATCAGCCCCAGCATTTT. It encodes CSARAGSSNQPQHF.

Many counts were recorded for this clonotype. This rearrangement joins TRBV12-3 or TRBV12-4 to TRBJ2-4; D not certain. The CDR3 runs 14 residues. V shed 3 bases and J shed 0 bases, with 6 bases lying between them. The CDR3 DNA follows: TGTGCCAGCAGTTTGTCGGGAGCCAAAAACATTCAGTACTTC. It encodes CASSLSGAKNIQYF.

Regarding this clonotype: Its ends do not fully match the called genes, so a read error is possible. CDR3 DNA: TGTGCCAGCAGTAGTGGGGACAGCGCTCAGACCCAGCATTTT. Translated: CASSSGDSAQTQHF. The chain uses TRBV12-3 or TRBV12-4 and TRBJ1-5; 7 bases fit TRBD1. The CDR3 contains 14 residues.

This clonotype was counted ten times or more. The rearrangement uses TRBV12-3 or TRBV12-4 and TRBJ2-5; D is perhaps TRBD1 (6 bases). The germline V and J ends were trimmed by 5 bases and 4 bases, with 14 bases remaining between them. The CDR3 extends over 14 amino acids. CDR3 coding DNA: TGTGCCAGCAGTCACGACAGGTTTAGAGAGACCCAGTACTTC. Translated, it gives CASSHDRFRETQYF.

This clonotype came up many times. The chain uses TRBV7-9 and TRBJ2-3; TRBD1 is a possible D gene (7 bases). This CDR3 has 14 amino acids. The germline V gene encodes CDR1 SEHNR and CDR2 FQNEAQ (reference sequence). The V end was cut by 5 bases, the J end by 5 bases, with 14 bases between. CDR3 protein: CASSTRQGGDTQYF. The CDR3 DNA follows: TGTGCCAGCAGCACGCGACAGGGAGGAGATACGCAGTATTTT.

This clonotype was seen many times. The chain carries TRBV7-9 and TRBJ1-1; D unclear. The CDR3 extends over 13 amino acids. Germline V gene data show CDR1 as SEHNR and CDR2 as FQNEAQ (reference sequence). V shed 1 base and J shed 7 bases, with 10 bases lying between them. The CDR3 loop is CASSLVAGGEAFF. The CDR3 DNA is TGTGCCAGCAGCTTAGTGGCGGGTGGTGAAGCTTTCTTT.

This clonotype was recorded many times. The chain joins TRBV11-2 to TRBJ2-3; no clear D. The germline V and J ends were trimmed by 5 bases and 5 bases, with 8 bases remaining between them. Germline CDR1 reads SGHAT; CDR2 reads FQNNGV. This CDR3 is 12 amino acids long. The CDR3: CASSANRDTQYF. CDR3 DNA sequence: TGTGCCAGCAGCGCCAACAGAGATACGCAGTATTTT.

This clonotype has at least ten counts. V usage is TRBV7-8 and J usage is TRBJ2-1; no definite D call. Germline CDR1 reads SGHVS; CDR2 reads FQNEAQ. CDR3 length: 15 residues. Trimming removed 3 bases at V and 4 bases at J, with 13 bases between. The CDR3 DNA sequence: TGTGCCAGCAGCTTCCCAAAAAACTTATACAATGAGCAGTTCTTC. It encodes CASSFPKNLYNEQFF.

This clonotype was counted many times. The chain recombines TRBV18 with TRBJ2-1, with D maybe TRBD1 (5 bases). This CDR3 comprises 14 residues. The germline V gene encodes CDR1 KGHSH and CDR2 LQKENI. V was cut by 2 bases and J by 14 bases, with 19 bases left in between. CDR3 nucleotides: TGTGCCAGCTCACCAAGGGGTTTTGGCCAAAAAGAGTTCTTC. Translation: CASSPRGFGQKEFF.

This clonotype was recorded at least ten times. The chain uses TRBV7-8 and TRBJ2-6; the D is unclear. The CDR3 is 17 amino acids. Trimming took 6 bases from V and 0 from J, leaving 15 bases between them. Germline V CDR1 and CDR2: SGHVS, FQNEAQ. For the CDR3, the DNA is TGTGCCAGCAGGGGGTCGCCCCCTTCCTCTGGGGCCAACGTCCTGACTTTC. Translating it yields CASRGSPPSSGANVLTF.

This clonotype was detected ten times or more. The chain employs TRBV7-2 and TRBJ2-3; 10 bases agree with TRBD2. Germline V CDR1 and CDR2: SGHTA, FQGNSA. This CDR3 contains 14 residues. V lost 6 bases and J lost 4; bases outside the gene matches: 4. The CDR3 protein is CASSRTSGADTQYF. CDR3 DNA: TGTGCCAGCAGTCGGACTAGCGGCGCAGATACGCAGTATTTT.

A few counts support this clonotype. The chain employs TRBV18 and TRBJ2-7, with 9 bases lining up with TRBD1. The CDR3 contains 14 residues. V shed 6 bases, J shed 0 bases, and the junction held 3 bases outside the gene matches. Germline CDR1 and CDR2: KGHSH and LQKENI. The chain's CDR3 is CASSLDRGSYEQYF. The CDR3 DNA is TGTGCCAGCTCTTTGGACAGGGGCTCCTACGAGCAGTACTTC. Looking up the rest from reference TRBV18 and TRBJ2-7 gives the full variable domain: NAGVMQNPRHLVRRRGQEARLRCSPMKGHSHVYWYRQLPEEGLKFMVYLQKENIIDESGMPKERFSAEFPKEGPSILRIQQVVRGDSAAYFCASSLDRGSYEQYFGPGTRLTVT.

This sequence joins TRBV11-2 and TRBJ2-7; possible D gene TRBD1, 7 bases. The germline V gene has CDR1 SGHAT and CDR2 FQNNGV. This CDR3 comprises 15 residues. The germline V and J ends were trimmed by 5 bases and 3 bases, with 17 bases remaining between them. The CDR3 DNA follows: TGTGCCAGCAGCGCGGGGCGGGGACAGCTCTACGAGCAGTACTTC. It encodes CASSAGRGQLYEQYF.

To note about this clonotype: A much larger clonotype is one base distant, so this may be a read error. This rearrangement joins TRBV19 to TRBJ1-6; D not resolved. Looked up from germline, CDR1 is LNHDA and CDR2 is SQIVND (reference sequence). The CDR3 is made up of 14 amino acids. V was shortened by 10 bases and J by 6 bases, with 16 bases between the two germline ends. The CDR3 sequence: CANSQRPTNSPLHF. For the CDR3, the DNA is TGTGCCAATAGCCAAAGACCTACTAATTCACCCCTCCACTTT.

This clonotype was observed at least ten times. The rearrangement uses TRBV20-1 and TRBJ1-1; D is ambiguous. Germline V gene lookup returns CDR1 DFQATT and CDR2 SNEGSKA (reference sequence). The CDR3 is 12 amino acids. Deletions cut 7 bases from V and 1 base from J, with 10 bases between. The CDR3 spells CSVPKGNTEAFF. DNA for the CDR3: TGCAGTGTGCCTAAGGGGAACACTGAAGCTTTCTTT.

This clonotype was observed many times. The chain links TRBV5-1 to TRBJ2-5; 10 bases line up with TRBD1. The J segment lost 3 bases and the V segment lost 2 bases, leaving 10 bases of the junction unmatched. Per germline, CDR1 SGHRS and CDR2 YFSETQ. The CDR3 loop spans 17 amino acids. The CDR3 is CASSFILRTGGEETQYF. The CDR3 coding sequence is TGCGCCAGCAGCTTCATTCTACGGACAGGGGGAGAAGAGACCCAGTACTTC.

This clonotype was seen many times. The DNA of the CDR3 is TGTGCCACCTCCTTGGGGGGCAACACCGGGGAGCTGTTTTTT. It yields the protein CATSLGGNTGELFF. V gene TRBV24-1 combines with J gene TRBJ2-2; D tentatively reads TRBD1 or TRBD2 (6 bases each). The CDR3 sequence is 14 residues long. The germline V gene has CDR1 KGHDR and CDR2 SFDVKD. The V gene lost 9 bases and the J gene lost 2 bases, with 12 bases spanning the gap.

This clonotype was seen at least ten times. This chain links TRBV19 with TRBJ1-2; D perhaps matches TRBD1 (5 bases). CDR1 is LNHDA and CDR2 is SQIVND in the germline V gene (reference sequence). This CDR3 is built from 14 residues. V was cut by 7 bases and J by 2 bases, with 14 bases left in between. Here the CDR3 reads CASTLTRGNYGYTF. In DNA form, the CDR3 reads TGTGCCAGTACCCTAACGCGGGGGAACTATGGCTACACCTTC.

This clonotype occurred many times. J is TRBJ1-1 and V is TRBV30; no clear D. V was shortened by 5 bases and J by 1 base, with 5 bases between the two germline ends. CDR1 and CDR2 (germline): GTSNPN, SVGIG (reference sequence). The CDR3 spans 11 residues. CDR3: CAWGRNTEAFF. The DNA of the CDR3 is TGTGCCTGGGGACGGAACACTGAAGCTTTCTTT.

This clonotype was recorded a few times. This rearrangement joins TRBV7-9 to TRBJ1-5; D is possibly TRBD1 (6 bases). CDR1 and CDR2 from the germline V gene are SEHNR and FQNEAQ (reference sequence). The CDR3 contains 15 residues. The germline V and J ends were trimmed by 5 bases and 4 bases, with 15 bases remaining between them. The CDR3 DNA follows: TGTGCCAGCAGCAAGGGGCAGGGGAAGAATCAGCCCCAGCATTTT. The encoded protein is CASSKGQGKNQPQHF.

This clonotype was picked up many times. The V gene is TRBV5-1, the J gene TRBJ2-1; D is tentatively TRBD1 or TRBD2 (6 bases each). The CDR3 loop spans 17 amino acids. Trimming shortened V by 5 bases and J by 4 bases, and 22 bases separated the two germline ends. Germline values: CDR1 SGHRS, CDR2 YFSETQ. The CDR3 bases are TGCGCCAGCAGTCCTACAAGGGCCCCGGGGGCATACAATGAGCAGTTCTTC. Protein sequence: CASSPTRAPGAYNEQFF.